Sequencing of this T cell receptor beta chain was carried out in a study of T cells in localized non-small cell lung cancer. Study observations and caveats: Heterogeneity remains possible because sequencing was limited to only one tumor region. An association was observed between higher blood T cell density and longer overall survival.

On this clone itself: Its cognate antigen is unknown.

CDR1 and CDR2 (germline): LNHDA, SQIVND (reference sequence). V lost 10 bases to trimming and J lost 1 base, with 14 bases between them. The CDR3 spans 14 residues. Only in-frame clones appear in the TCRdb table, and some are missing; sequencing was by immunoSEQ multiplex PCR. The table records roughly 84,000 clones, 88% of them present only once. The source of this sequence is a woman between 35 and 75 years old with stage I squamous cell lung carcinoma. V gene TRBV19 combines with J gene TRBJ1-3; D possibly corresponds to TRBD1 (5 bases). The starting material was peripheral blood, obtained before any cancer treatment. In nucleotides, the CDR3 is TGTGCCACCTCCCGGGGGGGTTCTGGAAACACCATATATTTT. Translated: CATSRGGSGNTIYF. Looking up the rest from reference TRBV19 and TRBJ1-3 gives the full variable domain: DGGITQSPKYLFRKEGQNVTLSCEQNLNHDAMYWYRQDPGQGLRLIYYSQIVNDFQKGDIAEGYSVSREKKESFPLTVTSAQKNPTAFYLCATSRGGSGNTIYFGEGSWLTVV.